Below, one T cell receptor beta chain is given with its context. The sample is drawn from a study of blood T cell repertoires in COVID-19. The wider study: Samples of COVID-19 (acute and convalescent) were obtained from the United States, Italy and Spain. Sample material is recorded as cDNA or gDNA derived from T cells, B-cell-depleted T cells, or PBMCs.

Authors' data handling: Estimated nucleated cell counts came from reference gene primer amplification. Clones were sequenced by immunoSEQ multiplex PCR, and TCRdb holds only the in-frame ones, with some missing. From that table come the V and J calls and clone size; the DNA was used to work out D and trimming. This sample carries 75,000 to 90,000 clones, around 86% of them seen once, and the ten largest clones take about 5%. The CDR3 loop spans 16 amino acids. From germline, CDR1 is WSHSY and CDR2 SAAADI. The V gene end was trimmed by 5 bases and the J gene end by 5 bases; junction bases not matched to a gene: 9.

This chain uses TRBV10-2 with TRBJ2-5, with TRBD1 matching over 12 bases. This sequence was found in a man aged 50-60 years with active or convalescent COVID-19. Sequencing used peripheral blood. The DNA for the CDR3 is TGCGCCAGCAGTTCCATCGGGACAGGGGGCGATGAGACCCAGTACTTC. Translating gives CASSSIGTGGDETQYF.